This TCR beta chain was retrieved from a study of blood T cell repertoires in COVID-19. A single count supports this clone. Produced via immunoSEQ multiplex PCR; TCRdb's table is partial and in-frame only. The data contain some 150,000 clones, more than 70% of them singletons. V lost 0 bases and J 1 base, leaving 7 bases between the germline ends. Germline CDR1 reads MNHEY; CDR2 reads SVGEGT. CDR3 length: 15 amino acids. The material sequenced was peripheral blood. The rearrangement joins TRBV6-2 or TRBV6-3 to TRBJ1-3; D remains unclear. The sequence came from a human donor in a cohort sampled during active COVID-19. CDR3 in DNA: TGTGCCAGCAGTTACTCACCCAGGTCTGGAAACACCATATATTTT. It is translated as CASSYSPRSGNTIYF.